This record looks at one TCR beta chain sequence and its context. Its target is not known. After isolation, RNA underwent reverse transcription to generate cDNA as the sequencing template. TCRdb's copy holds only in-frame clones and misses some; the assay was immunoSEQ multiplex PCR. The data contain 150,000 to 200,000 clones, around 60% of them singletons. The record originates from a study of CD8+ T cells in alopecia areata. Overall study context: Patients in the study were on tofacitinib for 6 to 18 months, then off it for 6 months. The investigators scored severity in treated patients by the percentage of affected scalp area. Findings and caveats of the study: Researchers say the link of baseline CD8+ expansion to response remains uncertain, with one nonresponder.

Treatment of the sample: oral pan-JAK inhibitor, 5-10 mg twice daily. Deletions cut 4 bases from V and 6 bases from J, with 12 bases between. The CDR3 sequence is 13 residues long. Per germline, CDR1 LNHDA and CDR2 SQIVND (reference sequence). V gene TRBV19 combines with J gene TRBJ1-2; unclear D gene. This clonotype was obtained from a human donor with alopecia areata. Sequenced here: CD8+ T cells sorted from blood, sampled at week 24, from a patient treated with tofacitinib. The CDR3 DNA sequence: TGTGCCAGTAGTAGGACCCCCGGGGATGGCTACACCTTC. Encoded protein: CASSRTPGDGYTF.